The 12 T cell receptor beta chains below were found in one sample sequenced in a study of blood T cell repertoires in COVID-19. The table came from immunoSEQ multiplex PCR; TCRdb's copy has only in-frame clones and leaves some out. The table records 200,000 to 250,000 clones, 70% to 90% of them present only once. The sample comprised peripheral blood. These receptors were collected from a man between 45 and 60 years old with COVID-19, enrolled during active disease.

J is TRBJ1-1 and V is TRBV7-3; 8 bases are a match to TRBD1. The CDR3 spans 14 residues. Germline CDR1 SGHTA, CDR2 FQGTGA. Trimming cost V 5 bases and J 4 bases; bases outside gene matches: 6. The CDR3 loop reads CASSITTGATEAFF. In DNA, the CDR3 is TGTGCCAGCAGCATCACGACAGGGGCCACTGAAGCTTTCTTT.

The V and J genes are TRBV4-2 and TRBJ1-5; 7 bases map to TRBD1. CDR1 is LGHNA, CDR2 YNFKEQ, per germline. With V trimmed by 1 base and J by 5 bases, 5 bases remained unmatched. CDR3 length: 15 residues. The CDR3 region has the DNA TGTGCCAGCAGCCAAGCACAGGGGCTCGATCAGCCCCAGCATTTT. Translating gives CASSQAQGLDQPQHF.

The rearrangement joins TRBV21-1 to TRBJ1-2; TRBD1, the table's D call, was not compared with the DNA. TRBV21-1 is a listed pseudogene. The CDR3 runs 16 residues. CDR3 amino acids: CASMIPYQGPNYGYTF. DNA of the CDR3: TGTGCCAGCATGATACCCTATCAGGGCCCCAACTATGGCTACACCTTC.

J is TRBJ2-5 and V is TRBV19; tentative D call: TRBD2 (5 bases). The CDR3 has 15 residues. In germline, CDR1 is LNHDA, CDR2 SQIVND (reference sequence). Between the trimmed V and J ends, which lost 9 bases and 3 bases, there was a span of 20 bases. The CDR3 nucleotides read TGTGCCAGGAGTCTTTCCATCGGGAAGGAAGAGACCCAGTACTTC. Encoded protein: CARSLSIGKEETQYF.

The chain recombines TRBV14 with TRBJ2-1, with 11 bases fitting TRBD2. Germline assignment: CDR1 SGHDN and CDR2 FVKESK. This CDR3 has 18 residues. J gave up 0 bases and V 4 bases, and 8 bases lay outside the gene matches. In DNA form, the CDR3 reads TGTGCCAGCAGCCCCCATAGCGGGAGGGCCGGCTCCTACAATGAGCAGTTCTTC. Its protein product is CASSPHSGRAGSYNEQFF.

The chain uses TRBV2 and TRBJ2-6; TRBD1 agrees at 9 bases. CDR3 size: 17 residues. Per the germline V gene, CDR1 is SNHLY and CDR2 is FYNNEI. Unmatched junction bases numbered 9, after V lost 7 bases and J lost 2 bases. The CDR3 region has the DNA TGTGCCAGCACGCGGGACAGGGAGTCGCCTGGGGCCAACGTCCTGACTTTC. Its translation is CASTRDRESPGANVLTF.

The rearrangement links TRBV5-1 to TRBJ2-7; tentative D call: TRBD2 (5 bases). From germline, CDR1 is SGHRS and CDR2 YFSETQ. The V and J ends lost 0 bases and 0 bases respectively, with 7 bases between them. This CDR3 spans 14 amino acids. As DNA, the CDR3 is TGCGCCAGCAGCTTGGGGGAGAGCTCCTACGAGCAGTACTTC. Translated, it gives CASSLGESSYEQYF.

In this sample, this clone turned up once. The V gene is TRBV19, the J gene TRBJ2-6, with 9 bases identical to TRBD2. The CDR3 is made up of 16 amino acids. CDR1 is LNHDA and CDR2 is SQIVND in the germline V gene (reference sequence). V shed 7 bases, J shed 1 base, and the junction held 5 bases outside the gene matches. CDR3 sequence: CASMILAGSGANVLTF. CDR3 DNA sequence: TGTGCCAGTATGATCCTAGCGGGGTCTGGGGCCAACGTCCTGACTTTC. Using reference TRBV19 and TRBJ2-6 for the parts outside the CDR3, the full variable domain is DGGITQSPKYLFRKEGQNVTLSCEQNLNHDAMYWYRQDPGQGLRLIYYSQIVNDFQKGDIAEGYSVSREKKESFPLTVTSAQKNPTAFYLCASMILAGSGANVLTFGAGSRLTVL.

The V call is TRBV9, the J call TRBJ1-4; TRBD1 is a possible D gene (6 bases). V lost 2 bases and J 5 bases, leaving 13 bases between the germline ends. There are 15 residues in the CDR3. Germline V gene sequence: CDR1 SGDLS, CDR2 YYNGEE. The CDR3 sequence is CASSVGTPGNEKLFF. As DNA, the CDR3 is TGTGCCAGCAGCGTGGGGACACCAGGAAATGAAAAACTGTTTTTT.

The V and J genes are TRBV20-1 and TRBJ1-4; no reliable D call. Germline V gene lookup returns CDR1 DFQATT and CDR2 SNEGSKA (reference sequence). V lost 3 bases, J lost 0 bases, and 11 bases lay in between. CDR3 length equals 15 residues. CDR3 DNA: TGCAGTGCTAGTACCTTGACAACAACTAATGAAAAACTGTTTTTT. Its protein product is CSASTLTTTNEKLFF.

The chain combines TRBV7-9 with TRBJ2-1; TRBD2 matches at 9 bases. The CDR3 consists of 16 residues. The V gene's germline CDR1 is SEHNR and CDR2 FQNEAQ (reference sequence). The junction had 4 bases not matched to a gene; V was cut back by 4 bases and J by 0 bases. This CDR3 reads CASSSPAGGSYNEQFF. As DNA, the CDR3 is TGTGCCAGCAGCTCCCCAGCGGGAGGCTCCTACAATGAGCAGTTCTTC.

This clone has a handful of counts. The chain carries TRBV18 and TRBJ1-5; tentatively, D is TRBD1 (6 bases). Trimming removed 2 bases from V and 2 bases from J, with 19 bases in between. The CDR3 is made up of 18 amino acids. The germline CDR1 and CDR2 sequences are KGHSH and LQKENI. CDR3 nucleotides: TGTGCCAGCTCACCAACGGCCACAGGGTTGGCTGGCAATCAGCCCCAGCATTTT. Translated: CASSPTATGLAGNQPQHF.